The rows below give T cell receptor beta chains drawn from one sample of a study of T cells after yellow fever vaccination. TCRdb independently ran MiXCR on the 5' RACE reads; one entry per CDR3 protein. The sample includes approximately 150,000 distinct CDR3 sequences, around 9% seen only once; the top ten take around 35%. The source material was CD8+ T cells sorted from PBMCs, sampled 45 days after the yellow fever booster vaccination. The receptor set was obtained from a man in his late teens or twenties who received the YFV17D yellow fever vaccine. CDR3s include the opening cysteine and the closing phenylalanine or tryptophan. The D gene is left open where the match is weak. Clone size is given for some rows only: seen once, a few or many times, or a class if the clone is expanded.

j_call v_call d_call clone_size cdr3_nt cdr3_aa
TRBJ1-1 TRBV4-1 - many TGCGCCAGCAGCCAAGTTAGGAACACTGAAGCTTTCTTT CASSQVRNTEAFF
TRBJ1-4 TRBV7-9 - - TGTGCCAGCAGCGGTCCCGCGGCGGATCCGAATGAAAAACTGTTTTTT CASSGPAADPNEKLFF
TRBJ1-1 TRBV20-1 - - TGCAGTGCTCTGCTTCGGGAGGGGAACACTGAAGCTTTCTTT CSALLREGNTEAFF
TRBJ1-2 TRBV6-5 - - TGTGCCAGCAGGCAGGACCCAGGGCCCAACTATGGCTACACCTTC CASRQDPGPNYGYTF
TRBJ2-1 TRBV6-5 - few TGTGCCAGCAGTTACTTTCAGGGATATGAGCAGTTCTTC CASSYFQGYEQFF
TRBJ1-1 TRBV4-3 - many TGCGCCAGCAGCCCGACAGGGAACACTGAAGCTTTCTTT CASSPTGNTEAFF
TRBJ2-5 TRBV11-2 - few TGTGCCAGCAGCCCGCCTGGGGGCAGGGGGGGAGAGACCCAGTACTTC CASSPPGGRGGETQYF
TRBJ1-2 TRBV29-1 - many TGCAGCGACCGAGAAGGAGCCCTATATGGCTACACCTTC CSDREGALYGYTF
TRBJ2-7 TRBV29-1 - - TGCAGCGTGTTCCAGGAGCGTTACGAGCAGTACTTC CSVFQERYEQYF
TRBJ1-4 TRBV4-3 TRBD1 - TGCGCCAGCAGCCAAGATTTCGGGGGCCTAAGGGGGCAACTGTTTTTT CASSQDFGGLRGQLFF
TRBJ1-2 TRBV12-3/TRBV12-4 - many TGTGCCAGCGGGGGAGGTGGGAACTATGGCTACACCTTC CASGGGGNYGYTF
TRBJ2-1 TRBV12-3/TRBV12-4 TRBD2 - TGTGCCAGCAGTTCTCGGGGGGAGGCGAATGAGCAGTTCTTC CASSSRGEANEQFF
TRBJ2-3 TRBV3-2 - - TGTGCCAGCAGCCCACCCGCACGGGGAAGGGCGACAGATACGCAGTATTTT CASSPPARGRATDTQYF
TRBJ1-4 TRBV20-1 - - TGCAGTGCTAGAGGTCCGTTCTTGGGTGAAAAACTGTTTTTT CSARGPFLGEKLFF
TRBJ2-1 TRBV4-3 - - TGCGCCAGCAGCCGCCTGATGTGGGGGTGGTGGTGGAATGAGCAGTTCTTC CASSRLMWGWWWNEQFF
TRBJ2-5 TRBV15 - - TGTGCCACCAGCGGGGACAACGGGGATCAAGAGACCCAGTACTTC CATSGDNGDQETQYF
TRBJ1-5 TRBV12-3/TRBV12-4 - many TGTGCCAGCAGTTTTTTAGGGAGTCAGCCCCAGCATTTT CASSFLGSQPQHF
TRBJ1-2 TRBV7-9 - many TGTGCCAGCAGGTCCCCTCGGGCTGCGAACTATGGCTACACCTTC CASRSPRAANYGYTF
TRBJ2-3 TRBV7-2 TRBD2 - TGTGCCAGCAGCCTGATCGAGCGGGGCTACACAGATACGCAGTATTTT CASSLIERGYTDTQYF
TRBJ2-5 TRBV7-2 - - TGTGCCAGCAGCTTGGGTAACAACCCGGGACGGGAGACCCAGTACTTC CASSLGNNPGRETQYF
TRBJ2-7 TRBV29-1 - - TGCAGCGTTTGGGCAGGGACGATGGACGAGCAGTACTTC CSVWAGTMDEQYF
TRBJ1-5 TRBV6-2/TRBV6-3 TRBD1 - TGTGCCAGCGGAACAACGGGACAGGGAGGAAATCAGCCCCAGCATTTT CASGTTGQGGNQPQHF
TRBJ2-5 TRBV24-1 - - TGTGCCACCAGTGACTCCAGCGGCCCTGGAGAAGAGACCCAGTACTTC CATSDSSGPGEETQYF
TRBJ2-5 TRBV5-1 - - TGCGCCAGCACCACCACCCGGGTATCGGAGACCCAGTACTTC CASTTTRVSETQYF
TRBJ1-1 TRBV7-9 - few TGTGCCAGCAGCTTTCTAACGATTGAAGCTTTCTTT CASSFLTIEAFF
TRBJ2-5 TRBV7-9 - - TGTGCCAGCAGCTTCGTCAGCGGCCCCAGGGAGACCCAGTACTTC CASSFVSGPRETQYF
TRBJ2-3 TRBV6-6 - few TGTGCCAGCAGTACCACAGGGATCACAGATACGCAGTATTTT CASSTTGITDTQYF
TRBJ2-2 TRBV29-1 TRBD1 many TGCAGCGTTGGTAAGACAGGGGCGAACACCGGGGAGCTGTTTTTT CSVGKTGANTGELFF